This section outlines one T cell receptor beta chain sequence together with its context. Its cognate antigen is unknown. The data were produced by immunoSEQ multiplex PCR, yet TCRdb's version contains in-frame clones alone and is incomplete. The table has approximately 110,000 clones, roughly 90% seen once; the top ten hold about 7.5%. This entry is derived from a study of T cell responses to AZD1222 COVID-19 vaccine. Study results and caveats: The donor cohort was predominantly white British with a female majority, and clonal diversity may have been underestimated. CD4 TCRs associated with vaccination spanned spike, dominating at 160-218 and 743-854.

The CDR3 has 13 amino acids. V was shortened by 5 bases and J by 4 bases, with 14 bases between the two germline ends. CDR1 SQVTM and CDR2 ANQGSEA come from the germline V gene. Sequenced here: peripheral blood, sampled 28 days after the second AZD1222 dose. V usage is TRBV29-1 and J usage is TRBJ1-2; D is uncertain. The sequence was obtained from an adult who received the AZD1222 COVID-19 vaccine. The CDR3 DNA sequence: TGCAGCGTTTCCCTAGGAAGGTTCTATGGCTACACCTTC. This codes for CSVSLGRFYGYTF.